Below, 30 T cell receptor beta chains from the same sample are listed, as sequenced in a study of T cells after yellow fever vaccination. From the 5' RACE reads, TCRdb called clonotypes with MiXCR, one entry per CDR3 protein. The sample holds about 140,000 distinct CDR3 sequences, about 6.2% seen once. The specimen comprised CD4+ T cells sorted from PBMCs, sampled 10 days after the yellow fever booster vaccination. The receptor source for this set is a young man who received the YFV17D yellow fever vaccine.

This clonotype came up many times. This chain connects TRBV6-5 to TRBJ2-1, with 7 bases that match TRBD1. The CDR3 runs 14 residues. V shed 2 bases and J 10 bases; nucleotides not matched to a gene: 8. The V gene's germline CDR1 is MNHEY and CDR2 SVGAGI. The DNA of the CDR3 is TGTGCCAGCAGTTACCGACAGGGATCAGGAGAGCAGTTCTTC. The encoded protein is CASSYRQGSGEQFF.

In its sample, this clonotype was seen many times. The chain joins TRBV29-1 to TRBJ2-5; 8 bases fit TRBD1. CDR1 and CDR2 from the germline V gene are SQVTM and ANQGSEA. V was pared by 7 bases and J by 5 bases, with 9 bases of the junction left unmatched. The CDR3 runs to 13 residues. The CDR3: CSADDRGGETQYF. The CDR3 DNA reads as TGCAGCGCCGACGACAGGGGTGGGGAGACCCAGTACTTC.

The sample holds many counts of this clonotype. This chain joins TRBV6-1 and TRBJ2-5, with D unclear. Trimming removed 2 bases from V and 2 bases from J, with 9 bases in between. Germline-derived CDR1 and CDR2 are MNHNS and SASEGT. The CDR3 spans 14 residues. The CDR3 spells CASSESTTQETQYF. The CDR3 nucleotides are TGTGCCAGCAGTGAAAGTACTACTCAAGAGACCCAGTACTTC.

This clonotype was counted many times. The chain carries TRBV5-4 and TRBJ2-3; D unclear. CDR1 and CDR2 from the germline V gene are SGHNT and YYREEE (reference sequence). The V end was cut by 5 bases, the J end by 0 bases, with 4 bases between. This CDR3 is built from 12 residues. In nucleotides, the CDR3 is TGTGCCAGCAGTCAGAGCACAGATACGCAGTATTTT. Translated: CASSQSTDTQYF.

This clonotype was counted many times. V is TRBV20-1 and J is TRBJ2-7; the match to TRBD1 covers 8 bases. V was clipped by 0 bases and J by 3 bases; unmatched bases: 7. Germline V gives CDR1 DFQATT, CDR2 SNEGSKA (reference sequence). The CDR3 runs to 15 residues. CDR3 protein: CSARDPQGDVYEQYF. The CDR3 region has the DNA TGCAGTGCTAGAGATCCACAGGGGGATGTCTACGAGCAGTACTTC.

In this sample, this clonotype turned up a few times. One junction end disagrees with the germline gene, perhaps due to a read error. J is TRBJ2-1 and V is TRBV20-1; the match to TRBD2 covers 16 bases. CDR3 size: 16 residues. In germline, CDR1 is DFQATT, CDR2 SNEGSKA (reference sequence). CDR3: CCAAGLAGGQGNEQFF. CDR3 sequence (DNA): TGCTGTGCTGCGGGACTAGCGGGAGGGCAGGGCAATGAGCAGTTCTTC.

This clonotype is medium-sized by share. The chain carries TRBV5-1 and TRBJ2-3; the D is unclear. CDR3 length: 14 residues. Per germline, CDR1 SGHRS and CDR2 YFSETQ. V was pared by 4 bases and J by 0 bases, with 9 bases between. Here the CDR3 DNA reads TGCGCCAGCAGCCCGGACGGAAGCACAGATACGCAGTATTTT. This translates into CASSPDGSTDTQYF. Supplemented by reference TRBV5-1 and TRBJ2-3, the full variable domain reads KAGVTQTPRYLIKTRGQQVTLSCSPISGHRSVSWYQQTPGQGLQFLFEYFSETQRNKGNFPGRFSGRQFSNSRSEMNVSTLELGDSALYLCASSPDGSTDTQYFGPGTRLTVL.

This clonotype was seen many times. CDR3 amino acids: CASSLGDRRPPEKLFF. The CDR3 DNA reads TGCGCCAGCAGCCTAGGGGATCGACGCCCGCCCGAAAAACTGTTTTTT. V usage is TRBV5-1 and J usage is TRBJ1-4, with a tentative D call TRBD1 (5 bases). This CDR3 comprises 16 residues. CDR1 and CDR2 (germline): SGHRS, YFSETQ. The germline V and J ends were trimmed by 4 bases and 8 bases, with 21 bases remaining between them. Based on the CDR3 plus reference TRBV5-1 and TRBJ1-4, the full variable domain is KAGVTQTPRYLIKTRGQQVTLSCSPISGHRSVSWYQQTPGQGLQFLFEYFSETQRNKGNFPGRFSGRQFSNSRSEMNVSTLELGDSALYLCASSLGDRRPPEKLFFGSGTQLSVL.

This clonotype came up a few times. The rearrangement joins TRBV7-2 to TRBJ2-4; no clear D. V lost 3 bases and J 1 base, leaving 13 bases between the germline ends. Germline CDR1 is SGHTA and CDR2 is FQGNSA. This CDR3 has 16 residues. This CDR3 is CASSLILPGAKNIQYF. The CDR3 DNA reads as TGTGCCAGCAGCTTGATCCTGCCGGGTGCCAAAAACATTCAGTACTTC. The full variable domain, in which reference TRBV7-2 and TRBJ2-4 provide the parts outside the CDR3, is GAGVSQSPSNKVTEKGKDVELRCDPISGHTALYWYRQSLGQGLEFLIYFQGNSAPDKSGLPSDRFSAERTGGSVSTLTIQRTQQEDSAVYLCASSLILPGAKNIQYFGAGTRLSVL.

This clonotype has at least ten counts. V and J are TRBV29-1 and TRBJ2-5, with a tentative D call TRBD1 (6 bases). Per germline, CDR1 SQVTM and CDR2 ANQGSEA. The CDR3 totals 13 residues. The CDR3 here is CSVLDRSKETQYF. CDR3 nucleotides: TGCAGTGTTCTTGACAGGAGTAAAGAGACCCAGTACTTC.

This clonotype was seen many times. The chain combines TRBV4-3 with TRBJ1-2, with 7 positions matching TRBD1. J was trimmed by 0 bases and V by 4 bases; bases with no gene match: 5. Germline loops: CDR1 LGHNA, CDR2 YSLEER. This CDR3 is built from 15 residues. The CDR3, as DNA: TGCGCCAGCAGCCCTGGGACAGCCGCTAACTATGGCTACACCTTC. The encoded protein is CASSPGTAANYGYTF.

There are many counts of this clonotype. The CDR3 bases are TGCAGCGTTGGGCCGGGACTGCATCAAGAGACCCAGTACTTC. Translating gives CSVGPGLHQETQYF. The V call is TRBV29-1, the J call TRBJ2-5, with D perhaps matching TRBD2 (6 bases). Germline V lookup: CDR1 SQVTM, CDR2 ANQGSEA. CDR3 length: 14 amino acids. Trimming took off 4 bases at V and 2 bases at J, with 14 bases between the two ends. Full variable domain (remainder filled in from reference TRBV29-1 and TRBJ2-5): SAVISQKPSRDICQRGTSLTIQCQVDSQVTMMFWYRQQPGQSLTLIATANQGSEATYESGFVIDKFPISRPNLTFSTLTVSNMSPEDSSIYLCSVGPGLHQETQYFGPGTRLLVL.

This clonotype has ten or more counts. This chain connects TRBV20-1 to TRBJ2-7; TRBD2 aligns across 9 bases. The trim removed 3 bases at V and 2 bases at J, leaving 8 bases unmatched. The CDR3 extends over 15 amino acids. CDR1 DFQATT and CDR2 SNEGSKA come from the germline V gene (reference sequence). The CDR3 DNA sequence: TGCAGTGCTAGGGCCGGGACTAGCTTTCCCTACGAGCAGTACTTC. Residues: CSARAGTSFPYEQYF.

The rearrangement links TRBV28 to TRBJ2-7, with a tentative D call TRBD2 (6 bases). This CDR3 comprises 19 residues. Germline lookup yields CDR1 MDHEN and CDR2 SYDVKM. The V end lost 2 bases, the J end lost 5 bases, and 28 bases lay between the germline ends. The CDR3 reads CASSLRRKLKTSKSHEQYF. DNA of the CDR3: TGTGCCAGCAGTTTACGCCGAAAGCTCAAAACTAGCAAATCCCACGAGCAGTACTTC.

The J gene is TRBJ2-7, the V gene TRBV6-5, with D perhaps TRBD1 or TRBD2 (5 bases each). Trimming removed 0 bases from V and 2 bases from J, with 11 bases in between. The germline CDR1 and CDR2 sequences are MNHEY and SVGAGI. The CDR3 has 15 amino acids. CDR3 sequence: CASSYSGGKAYEQYF. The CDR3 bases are TGTGCCAGCAGTTACTCTGGGGGAAAAGCCTACGAGCAGTACTTC.

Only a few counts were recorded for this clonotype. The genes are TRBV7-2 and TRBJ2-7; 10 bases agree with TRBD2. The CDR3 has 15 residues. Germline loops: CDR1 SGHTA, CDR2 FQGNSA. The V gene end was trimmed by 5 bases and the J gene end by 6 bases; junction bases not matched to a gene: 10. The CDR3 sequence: CASSPHGLAGVEQYF. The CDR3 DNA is TGTGCCAGCAGCCCTCATGGTCTAGCGGGAGTCGAGCAGTACTTC.

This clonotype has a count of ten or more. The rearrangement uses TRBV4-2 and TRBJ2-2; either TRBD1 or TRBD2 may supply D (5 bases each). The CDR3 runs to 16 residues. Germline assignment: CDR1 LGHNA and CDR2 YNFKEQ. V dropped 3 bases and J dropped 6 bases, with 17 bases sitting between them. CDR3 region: CASSQLILGAPGELFF. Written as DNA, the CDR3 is TGTGCCAGCAGCCAGCTAATACTAGGGGCCCCCGGGGAGCTGTTTTTT.

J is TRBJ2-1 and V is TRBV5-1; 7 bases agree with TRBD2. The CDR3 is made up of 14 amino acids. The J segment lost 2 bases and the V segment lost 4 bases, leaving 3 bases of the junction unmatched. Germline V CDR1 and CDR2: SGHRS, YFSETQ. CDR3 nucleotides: TGCGCCAGCAGCCGCGCGGGGGCCTACAATGAGCAGTTCTTC. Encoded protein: CASSRAGAYNEQFF.

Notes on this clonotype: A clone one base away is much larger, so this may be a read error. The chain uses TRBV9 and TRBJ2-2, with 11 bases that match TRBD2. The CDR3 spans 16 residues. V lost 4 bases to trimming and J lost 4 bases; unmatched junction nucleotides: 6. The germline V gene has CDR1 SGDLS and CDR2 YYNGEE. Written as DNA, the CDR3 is TGTGCCAGCAGCTCGACTAGCGGGACACTCACCGGGGAGCTGTTTTTT. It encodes CASSSTSGTLTGELFF.

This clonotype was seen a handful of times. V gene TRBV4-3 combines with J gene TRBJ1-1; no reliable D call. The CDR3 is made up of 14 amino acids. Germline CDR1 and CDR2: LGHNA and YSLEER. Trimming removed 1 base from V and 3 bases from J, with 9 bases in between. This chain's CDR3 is CASSQVGLDTEAFF. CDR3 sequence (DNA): TGCGCCAGCAGCCAAGTCGGTCTGGACACTGAAGCTTTCTTT.

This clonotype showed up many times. The CDR3, as DNA: TGTGCCAGCAGCTTAGCCCCGGGATCCGGAGATACGCAGTATTTT. Amino acid sequence: CASSLAPGSGDTQYF. The rearrangement links TRBV7-2 to TRBJ2-3, with D perhaps matching TRBD2 (5 bases). This CDR3 comprises 15 residues. CDR1 and CDR2 from the germline V gene are SGHTA and FQGNSA. V lost 0 bases and J 5 bases, leaving 12 bases between the germline ends. Drawing the rest from reference TRBV7-2 and TRBJ2-3, the complete variable domain is GAGVSQSPSNKVTEKGKDVELRCDPISGHTALYWYRQSLGQGLEFLIYFQGNSAPDKSGLPSDRFSAERTGGSVSTLTIQRTQQEDSAVYLCASSLAPGSGDTQYFGPGTRLTVL.

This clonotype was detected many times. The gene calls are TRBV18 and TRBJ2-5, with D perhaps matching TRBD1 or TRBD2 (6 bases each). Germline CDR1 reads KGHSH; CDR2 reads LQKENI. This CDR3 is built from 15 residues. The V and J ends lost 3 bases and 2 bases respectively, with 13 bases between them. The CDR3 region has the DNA TGTGCCAGCTCACCGCTCGGAGGGGGTCAAGAGACCCAGTACTTC. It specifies CASSPLGGGQETQYF. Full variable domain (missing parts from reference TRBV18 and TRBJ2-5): NAGVMQNPRHLVRRRGQEARLRCSPMKGHSHVYWYRQLPEEGLKFMVYLQKENIIDESGMPKERFSAEFPKEGPSILRIQQVVRGDSAAYFCASSPLGGGQETQYFGPGTRLLVL.

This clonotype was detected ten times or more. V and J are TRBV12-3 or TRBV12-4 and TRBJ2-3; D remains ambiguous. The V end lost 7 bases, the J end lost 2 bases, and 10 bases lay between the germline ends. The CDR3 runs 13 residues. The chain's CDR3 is CASIQDSTDTQYF. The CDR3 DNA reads TGTGCCAGCATCCAAGACTCCACAGATACGCAGTATTTT.

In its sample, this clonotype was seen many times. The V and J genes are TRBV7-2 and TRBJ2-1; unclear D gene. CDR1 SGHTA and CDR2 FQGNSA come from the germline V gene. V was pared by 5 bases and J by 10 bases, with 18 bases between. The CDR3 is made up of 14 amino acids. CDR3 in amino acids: CASSPRSGAYEQFF. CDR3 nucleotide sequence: TGTGCCAGCAGCCCTCGCAGTGGCGCCTACGAGCAGTTCTTC.

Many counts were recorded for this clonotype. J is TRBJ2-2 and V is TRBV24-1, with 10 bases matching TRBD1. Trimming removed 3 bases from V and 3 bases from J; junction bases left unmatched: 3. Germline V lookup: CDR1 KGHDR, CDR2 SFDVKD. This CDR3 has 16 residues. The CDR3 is CATSDPGTGDTGELFF. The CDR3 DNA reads TGTGCCACCAGTGATCCCGGGACAGGGGACACCGGGGAGCTGTTTTTT.

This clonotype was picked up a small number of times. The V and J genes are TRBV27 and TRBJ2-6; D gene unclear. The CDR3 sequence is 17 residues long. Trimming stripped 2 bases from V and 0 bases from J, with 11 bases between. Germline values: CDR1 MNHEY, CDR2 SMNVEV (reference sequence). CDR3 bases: TGTGCCAGCAGTTTAGGGCAGCCCTACTCTGGGGCCAACGTCCTGACTTTC. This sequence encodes CASSLGQPYSGANVLTF.

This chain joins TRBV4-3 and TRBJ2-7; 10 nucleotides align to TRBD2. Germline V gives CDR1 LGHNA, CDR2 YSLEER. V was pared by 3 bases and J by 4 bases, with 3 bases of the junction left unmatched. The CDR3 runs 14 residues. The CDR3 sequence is CASSQVAGGYEQYF. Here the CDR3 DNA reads TGCGCCAGCAGCCAGGTAGCGGGAGGTTACGAGCAGTACTTC.

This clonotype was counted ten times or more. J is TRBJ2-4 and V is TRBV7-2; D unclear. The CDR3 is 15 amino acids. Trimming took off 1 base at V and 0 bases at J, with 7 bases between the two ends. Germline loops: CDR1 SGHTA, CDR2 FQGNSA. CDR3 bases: TGTGCCAGCAGCTTAGGGGCCAGAGCCAAAAACATTCAGTACTTC. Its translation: CASSLGARAKNIQYF.

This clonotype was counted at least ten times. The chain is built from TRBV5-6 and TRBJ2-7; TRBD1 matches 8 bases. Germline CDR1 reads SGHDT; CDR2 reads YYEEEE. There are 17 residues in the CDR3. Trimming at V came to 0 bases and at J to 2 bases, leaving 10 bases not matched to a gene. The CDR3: CASSLGTGTLAPYEQYF. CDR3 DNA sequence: TGTGCCAGCAGCTTGGGGACAGGGACCCTAGCCCCCTACGAGCAGTACTTC.

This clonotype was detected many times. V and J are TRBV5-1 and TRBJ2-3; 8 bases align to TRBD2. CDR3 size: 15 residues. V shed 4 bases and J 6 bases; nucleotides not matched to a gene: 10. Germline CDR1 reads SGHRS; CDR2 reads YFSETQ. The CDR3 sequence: CASSPRDGGEDTQYF. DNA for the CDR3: TGCGCCAGCAGCCCACGGGACGGGGGGGAGGATACGCAGTATTTT.